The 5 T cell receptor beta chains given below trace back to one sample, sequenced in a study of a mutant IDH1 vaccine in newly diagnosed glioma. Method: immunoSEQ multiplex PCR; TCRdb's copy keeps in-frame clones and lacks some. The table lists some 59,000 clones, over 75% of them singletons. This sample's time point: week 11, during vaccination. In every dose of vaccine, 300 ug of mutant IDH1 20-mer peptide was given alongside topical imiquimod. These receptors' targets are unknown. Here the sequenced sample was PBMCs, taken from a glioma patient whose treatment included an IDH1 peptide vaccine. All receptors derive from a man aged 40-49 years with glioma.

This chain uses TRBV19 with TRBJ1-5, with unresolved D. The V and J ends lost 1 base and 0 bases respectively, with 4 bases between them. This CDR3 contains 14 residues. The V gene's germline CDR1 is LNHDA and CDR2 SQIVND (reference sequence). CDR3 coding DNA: TGTGCCAGTAGTATAGTCCCTAGCAATCAGCCCCAGCATTTT. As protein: CASSIVPSNQPQHF.

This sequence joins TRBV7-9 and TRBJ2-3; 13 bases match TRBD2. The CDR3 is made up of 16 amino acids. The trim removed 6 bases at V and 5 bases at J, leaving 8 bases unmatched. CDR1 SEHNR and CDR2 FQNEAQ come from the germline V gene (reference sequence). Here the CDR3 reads CASSSGLAGDIDTQYF. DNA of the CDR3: TGTGCCAGCAGTTCCGGACTAGCGGGAGACATAGATACGCAGTATTTT. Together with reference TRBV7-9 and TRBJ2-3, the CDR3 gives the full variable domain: DTGVSQNPRHKITKRGQNVTFRCDPISEHNRLYWYRQTLGQGPEFLTYFQNEAQLEKSRLLSDRFSAERPKGSFSTLEIQRTEQGDSAMYLCASSSGLAGDIDTQYFGPGTRLTVL.

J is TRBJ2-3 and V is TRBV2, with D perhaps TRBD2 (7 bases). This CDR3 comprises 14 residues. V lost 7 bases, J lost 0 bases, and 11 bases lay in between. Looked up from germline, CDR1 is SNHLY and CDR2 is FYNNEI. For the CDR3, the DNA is TGTGCCAGCAAGGGGGGGATGAGCACAGATACGCAGTATTTT. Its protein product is CASKGGMSTDTQYF.

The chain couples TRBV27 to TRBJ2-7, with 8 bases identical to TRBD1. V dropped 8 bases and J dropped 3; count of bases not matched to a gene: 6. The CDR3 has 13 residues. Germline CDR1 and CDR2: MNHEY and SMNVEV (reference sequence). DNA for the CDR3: TGTGCCAGCGGGTTGGGACAGGACTACGAGCAGTACGTC. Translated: CASGLGQDYEQYV.

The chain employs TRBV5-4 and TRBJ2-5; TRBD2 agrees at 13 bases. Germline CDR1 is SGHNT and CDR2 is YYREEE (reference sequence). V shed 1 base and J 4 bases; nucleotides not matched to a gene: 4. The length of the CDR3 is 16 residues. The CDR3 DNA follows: TGTGCCAGCAGCTTGCTAACTAGCGGGGGGGGAGAGACCCAGTACTTC. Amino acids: CASSLLTSGGGETQYF.